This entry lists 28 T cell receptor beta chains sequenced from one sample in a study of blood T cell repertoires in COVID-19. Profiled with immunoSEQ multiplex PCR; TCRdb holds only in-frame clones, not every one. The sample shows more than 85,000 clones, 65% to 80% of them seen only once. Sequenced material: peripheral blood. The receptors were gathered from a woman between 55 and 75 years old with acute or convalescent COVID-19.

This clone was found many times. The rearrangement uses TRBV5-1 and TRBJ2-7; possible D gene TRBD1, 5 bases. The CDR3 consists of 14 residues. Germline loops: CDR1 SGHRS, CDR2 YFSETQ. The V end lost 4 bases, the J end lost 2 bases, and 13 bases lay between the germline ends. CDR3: CASSPSTVTYEQYF. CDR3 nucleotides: TGCGCCAGCAGCCCCTCGACAGTGACCTACGAGCAGTACTTC.

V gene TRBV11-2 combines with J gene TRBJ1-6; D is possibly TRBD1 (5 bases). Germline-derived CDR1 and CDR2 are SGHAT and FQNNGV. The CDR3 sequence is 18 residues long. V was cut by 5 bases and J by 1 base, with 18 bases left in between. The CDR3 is CASSQSILGGSYNSPLHF. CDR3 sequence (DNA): TGTGCCAGCAGCCAATCGATCTTGGGGGGGTCCTATAATTCACCCCTCCACTTT. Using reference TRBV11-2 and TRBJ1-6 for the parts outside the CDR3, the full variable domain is EAGVAQSPRYKIIEKRQSVAFWCNPISGHATLYWYQQILGQGPKLLIQFQNNGVVDDSQLPKDRFSAERLKGVDSTLKIQPAKLEDSAVYLCASSQSILGGSYNSPLHFGNGTRLTVT.

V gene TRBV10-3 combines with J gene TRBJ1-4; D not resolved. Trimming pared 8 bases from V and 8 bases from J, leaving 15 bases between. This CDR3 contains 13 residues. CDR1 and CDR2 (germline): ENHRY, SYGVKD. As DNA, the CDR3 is TGTGCCATCGCGAGGGCCAGCGGGGAAAAACTGTTTTTT. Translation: CAIARASGEKLFF.

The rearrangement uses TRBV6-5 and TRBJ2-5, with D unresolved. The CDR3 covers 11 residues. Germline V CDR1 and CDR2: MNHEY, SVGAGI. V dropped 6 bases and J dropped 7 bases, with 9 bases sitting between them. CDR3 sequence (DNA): TGTGCCAGCAGCGTCGCGGCGACCCAGTACTTC. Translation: CASSVAATQYF.

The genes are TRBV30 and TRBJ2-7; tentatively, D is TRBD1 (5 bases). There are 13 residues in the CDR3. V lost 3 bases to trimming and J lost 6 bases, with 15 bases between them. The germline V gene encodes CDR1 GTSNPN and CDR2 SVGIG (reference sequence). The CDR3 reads CAWSLGRLSEQYF. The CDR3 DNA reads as TGTGCCTGGAGCTTGGGGCGTCTTTCCGAGCAGTACTTC. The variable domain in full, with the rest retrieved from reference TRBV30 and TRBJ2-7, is SQTIHQWPATLVQPVGSPLSLECTVEGTSNPNLYWYRQAAGRGLQLLFYSVGIGQISSEVPQNLSASRPQDRQFILSSKKLLLSDSGFYLCAWSLGRLSEQYFGPGTRLTVT.

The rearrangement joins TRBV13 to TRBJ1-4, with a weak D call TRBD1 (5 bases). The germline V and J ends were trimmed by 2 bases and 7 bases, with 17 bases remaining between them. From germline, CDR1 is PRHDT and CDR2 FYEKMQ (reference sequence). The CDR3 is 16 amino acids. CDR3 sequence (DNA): TGTGCCAGCAGCTTAAGGTTTGCGGGGGTTGGTGAAAAACTGTTTTTT. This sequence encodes CASSLRFAGVGEKLFF.

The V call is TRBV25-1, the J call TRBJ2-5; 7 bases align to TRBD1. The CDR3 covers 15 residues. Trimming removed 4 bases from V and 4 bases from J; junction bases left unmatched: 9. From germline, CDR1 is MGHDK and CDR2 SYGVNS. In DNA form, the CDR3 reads TGTGCCAGCAGTGCCTACACAGGGGCTGGAGAGACCCAGTACTTC. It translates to CASSAYTGAGETQYF.

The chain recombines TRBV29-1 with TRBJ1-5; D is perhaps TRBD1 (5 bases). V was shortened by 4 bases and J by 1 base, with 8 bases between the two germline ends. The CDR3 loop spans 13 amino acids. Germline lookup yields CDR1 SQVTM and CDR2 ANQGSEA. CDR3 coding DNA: TGCAGCGTTGCGCAGGGCAGCAATCAGCCCCAGCATTTT. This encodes CSVAQGSNQPQHF.

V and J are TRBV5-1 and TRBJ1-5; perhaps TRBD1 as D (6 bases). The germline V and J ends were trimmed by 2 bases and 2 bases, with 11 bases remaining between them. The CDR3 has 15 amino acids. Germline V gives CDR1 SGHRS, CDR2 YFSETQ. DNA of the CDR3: TGCGCCAGCAGCTTACAGGGAACAGGCAATCAGCCCCAGCATTTT. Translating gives CASSLQGTGNQPQHF. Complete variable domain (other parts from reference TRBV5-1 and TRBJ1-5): KAGVTQTPRYLIKTRGQQVTLSCSPISGHRSVSWYQQTPGQGLQFLFEYFSETQRNKGNFPGRFSGRQFSNSRSEMNVSTLELGDSALYLCASSLQGTGNQPQHFGDGTRLSIL.

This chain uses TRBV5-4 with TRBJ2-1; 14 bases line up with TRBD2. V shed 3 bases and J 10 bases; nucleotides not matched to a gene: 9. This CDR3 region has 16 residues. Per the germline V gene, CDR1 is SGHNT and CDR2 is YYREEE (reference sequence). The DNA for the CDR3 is TGTGCCAGCAGCTCTTCGACTAGCGGGGGGGCCGGGGAGCAGTTCTTC. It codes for CASSSSTSGGAGEQFF.

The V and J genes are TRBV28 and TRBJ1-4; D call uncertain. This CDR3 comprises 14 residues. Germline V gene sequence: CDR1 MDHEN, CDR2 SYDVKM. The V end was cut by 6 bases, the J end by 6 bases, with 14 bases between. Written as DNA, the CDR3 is TGTGCCAGCAGGATACAAGGAGTCGATGAAAAACTGTTTTTT. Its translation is CASRIQGVDEKLFF.

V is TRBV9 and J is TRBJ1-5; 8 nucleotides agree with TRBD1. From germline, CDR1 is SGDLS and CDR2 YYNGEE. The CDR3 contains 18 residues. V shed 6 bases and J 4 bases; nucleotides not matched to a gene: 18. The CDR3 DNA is TGTGCCAGCACCTCTCGACAGGGGTTGGTTTGGGGAAATCAGCCCCAGCATTTT. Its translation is CASTSRQGLVWGNQPQHF.

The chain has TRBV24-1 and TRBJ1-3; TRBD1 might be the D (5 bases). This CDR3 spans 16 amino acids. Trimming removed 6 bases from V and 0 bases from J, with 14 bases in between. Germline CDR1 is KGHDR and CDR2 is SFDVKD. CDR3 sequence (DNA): TGTGCCACCAGTTTACCACAGGATCACTCTGGAAACACCATATATTTT. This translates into CATSLPQDHSGNTIYF.

The CDR3 loop is CASRTSGSYNEQFF. Here the CDR3 DNA reads TGTGCCAGCAGGACTAGCGGGTCCTACAATGAGCAGTTCTTC. This sequence joins TRBV2 and TRBJ2-1; 10 positions match TRBD2. Losses at the gene ends were 6 bases for V and 1 base for J; bases not matched to a gene: 0. This CDR3 is built from 14 residues. Germline CDR1 is SNHLY and CDR2 is FYNNEI.

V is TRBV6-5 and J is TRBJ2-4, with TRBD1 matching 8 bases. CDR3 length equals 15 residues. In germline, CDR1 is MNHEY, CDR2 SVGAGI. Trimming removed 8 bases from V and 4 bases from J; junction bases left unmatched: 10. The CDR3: CASHTPGTGKNIQYF. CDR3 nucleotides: TGTGCCAGCCATACCCCAGGGACAGGTAAAAACATTCAGTACTTC.

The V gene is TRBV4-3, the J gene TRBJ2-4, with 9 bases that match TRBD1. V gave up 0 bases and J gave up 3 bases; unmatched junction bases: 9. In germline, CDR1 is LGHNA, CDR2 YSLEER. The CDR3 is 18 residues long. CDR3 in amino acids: CASSQDGQGMRGKNIQYF. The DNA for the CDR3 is TGCGCCAGCAGCCAAGACGGACAGGGGATGCGAGGCAAAAACATTCAGTACTTC.

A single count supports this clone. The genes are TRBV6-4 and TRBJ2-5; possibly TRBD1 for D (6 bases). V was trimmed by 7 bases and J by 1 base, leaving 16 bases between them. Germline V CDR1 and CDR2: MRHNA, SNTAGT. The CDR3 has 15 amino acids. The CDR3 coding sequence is TGTGCCAGCATCTCCAATCCGACAGGCCAAGAGACCCAGTACTTC. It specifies CASISNPTGQETQYF.

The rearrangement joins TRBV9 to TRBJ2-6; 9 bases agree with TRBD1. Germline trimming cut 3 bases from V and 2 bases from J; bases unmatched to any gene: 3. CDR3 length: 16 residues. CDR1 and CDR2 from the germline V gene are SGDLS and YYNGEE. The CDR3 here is CASSERQGAGANVLTF. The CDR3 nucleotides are TGTGCCAGCAGCGAGAGACAGGGGGCTGGGGCCAACGTCCTGACTTTC. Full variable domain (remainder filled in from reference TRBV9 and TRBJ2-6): DSGVTQTPKHLITATGQRVTLRCSPRSGDLSVYWYQQSLDQGLQFLIQYYNGEERAKGNILERFSAQQFPDLHSELNLSSLELGDSALYFCASSERQGAGANVLTFGAGSRLTVL.

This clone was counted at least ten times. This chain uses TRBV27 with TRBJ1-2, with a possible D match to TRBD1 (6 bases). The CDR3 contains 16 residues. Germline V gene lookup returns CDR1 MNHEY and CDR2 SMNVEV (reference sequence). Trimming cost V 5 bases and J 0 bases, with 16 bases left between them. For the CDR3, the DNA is TGTGCCAGCAGTCGATACACAGGGAATGCTAACTATGGCTACACCTTC. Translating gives CASSRYTGNANYGYTF.

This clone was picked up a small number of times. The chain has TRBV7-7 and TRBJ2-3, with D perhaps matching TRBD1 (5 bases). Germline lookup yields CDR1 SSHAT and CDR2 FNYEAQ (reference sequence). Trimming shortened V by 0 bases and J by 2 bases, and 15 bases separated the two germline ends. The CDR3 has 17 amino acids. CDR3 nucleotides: TGTGCCAGCAGCTTAGCTGCAGGGTCCCTATCCACAGATACGCAGTATTTT. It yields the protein CASSLAAGSLSTDTQYF.

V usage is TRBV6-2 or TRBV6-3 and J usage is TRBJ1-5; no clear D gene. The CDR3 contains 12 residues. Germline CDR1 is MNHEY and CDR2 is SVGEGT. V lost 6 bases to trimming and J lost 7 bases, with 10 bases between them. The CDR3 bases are TGTGCCAGCAGCCCCGACTTCCAGCCCCAGCATTTT. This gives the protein CASSPDFQPQHF.

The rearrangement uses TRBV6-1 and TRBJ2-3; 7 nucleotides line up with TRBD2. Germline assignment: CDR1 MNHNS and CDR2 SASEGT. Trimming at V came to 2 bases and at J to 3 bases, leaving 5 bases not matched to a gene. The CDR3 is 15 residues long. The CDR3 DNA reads TGTGCCAGCAGTGAATCCGGGGGAGGGACAGATACGCAGTATTTT. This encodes CASSESGGGTDTQYF.

In DNA, the CDR3 is TGTGCCAGCAGCCGGAGACAGGGGGTGAACACTGAAGCTTTCTTT. It codes for CASSRRQGVNTEAFF. V is TRBV14 and J is TRBJ1-1; 9 bases align to TRBD1. This CDR3 comprises 15 residues. Germline values: CDR1 SGHDN, CDR2 FVKESK. Trimming at V came to 4 bases and at J to 0 bases, leaving 3 bases not matched to a gene.

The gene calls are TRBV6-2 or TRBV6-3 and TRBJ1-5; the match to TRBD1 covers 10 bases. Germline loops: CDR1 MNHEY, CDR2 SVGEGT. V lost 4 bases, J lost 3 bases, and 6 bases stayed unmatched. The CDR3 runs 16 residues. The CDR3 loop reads CASSWGTGASNQPQHF. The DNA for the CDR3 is TGTGCCAGCAGTTGGGGGACAGGGGCATCCAATCAGCCCCAGCATTTT.

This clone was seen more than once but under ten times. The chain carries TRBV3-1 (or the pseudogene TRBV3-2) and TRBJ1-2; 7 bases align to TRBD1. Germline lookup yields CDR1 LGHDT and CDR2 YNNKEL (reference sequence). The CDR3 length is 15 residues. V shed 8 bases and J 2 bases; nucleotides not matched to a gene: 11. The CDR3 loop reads CASGGQLGKNYGYTF. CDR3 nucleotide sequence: TGTGCCAGCGGGGGACAGTTGGGCAAGAACTATGGCTACACCTTC.

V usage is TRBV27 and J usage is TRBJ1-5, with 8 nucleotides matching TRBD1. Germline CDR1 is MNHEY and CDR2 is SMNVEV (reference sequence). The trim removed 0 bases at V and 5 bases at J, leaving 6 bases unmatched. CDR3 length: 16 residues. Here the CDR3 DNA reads TGTGCCAGCAGTTTATCAACGACAGGGGTTCATCAGCCCCAGCATTTT. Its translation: CASSLSTTGVHQPQHF.

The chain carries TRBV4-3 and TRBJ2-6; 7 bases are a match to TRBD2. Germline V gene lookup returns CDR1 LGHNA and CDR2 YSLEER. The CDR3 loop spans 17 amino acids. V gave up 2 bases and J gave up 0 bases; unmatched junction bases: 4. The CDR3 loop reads CASSQQRDNSGANVLTF. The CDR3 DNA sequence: TGCGCCAGCAGCCAACAGCGGGATAACTCTGGGGCCAACGTCCTGACTTTC.

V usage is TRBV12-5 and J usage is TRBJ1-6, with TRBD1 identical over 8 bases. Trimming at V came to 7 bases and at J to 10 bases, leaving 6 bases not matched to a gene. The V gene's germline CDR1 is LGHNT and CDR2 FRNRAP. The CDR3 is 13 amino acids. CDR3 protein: CASEPGGGSPLHF. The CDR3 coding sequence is TGTGCTAGTGAACCAGGGGGCGGATCACCCCTCCACTTT.